This TCR beta chain was profiled in a study of blood T cells in healthy people across ages. Study summary: There was about one barcoded beta molecule captured by template switching per two T cells. The study's findings and limits: It was not known whether donors were CMV positive (a possible confounder of expanded clonotype changes). Relative to aged donors, long-lived donors carried more naive CD4+ cells and displayed higher diversity.

Points on this clonotype: Its antigen is undetermined.

V gave up 4 bases and J gave up 5 bases; unmatched junction bases: 13. The germline CDR1 and CDR2 sequences are MNHNY and SVGAGI (reference sequence). The CDR3 length is 16 residues. Sample-barcoded 5' priming and a J-beta primer mix drove a second PCR of about 6 to 12 cycles. Each CDR3 protein gets one entry after TCRdb re-called the 5' RACE reads with MiXCR. The data show over a million distinct CDR3 sequences, roughly 43% seen once. The chain has TRBV6-6 and TRBJ1-1, with 7 positions matching TRBD1. The sequence was collected from a woman aged 18-35 years in good health. Sequencing input: blood. CDR3 sequence: CASSSIRDREGTEAFF. In DNA form, the CDR3 reads TGTGCCAGCAGTTCAATTCGGGACAGAGAAGGTACTGAAGCTTTCTTT.